This T cell receptor beta chain was captured in a study of blood T cell repertoires in COVID-19. About the study: There were acute and convalescent COVID-19 samples, and they came from the United States, Italy and Spain.

Germline assignment: CDR1 LGHNA and CDR2 YNFKEQ. V shed 7 bases, J shed 5 bases, and the junction held 8 bases outside the gene matches. The CDR3 runs to 14 residues. Assay: immunoSEQ multiplex PCR; the TCRdb copy retains only in-frame clones and omits some. The data show 310,000 or so clones, with 83% seen just once and 1% to 1.5% held by the top ten. What was sequenced was peripheral blood. This clonotype originated in a woman in her forties or fifties with acute or convalescent COVID-19. The V and J genes are TRBV4-2 and TRBJ1-1; 9 nucleotides align to TRBD1. This chain's CDR3 is CASKTTGGKTEAFF. The DNA for the CDR3 is TGTGCCAGCAAAACGACAGGGGGAAAGACTGAAGCTTTCTTT.